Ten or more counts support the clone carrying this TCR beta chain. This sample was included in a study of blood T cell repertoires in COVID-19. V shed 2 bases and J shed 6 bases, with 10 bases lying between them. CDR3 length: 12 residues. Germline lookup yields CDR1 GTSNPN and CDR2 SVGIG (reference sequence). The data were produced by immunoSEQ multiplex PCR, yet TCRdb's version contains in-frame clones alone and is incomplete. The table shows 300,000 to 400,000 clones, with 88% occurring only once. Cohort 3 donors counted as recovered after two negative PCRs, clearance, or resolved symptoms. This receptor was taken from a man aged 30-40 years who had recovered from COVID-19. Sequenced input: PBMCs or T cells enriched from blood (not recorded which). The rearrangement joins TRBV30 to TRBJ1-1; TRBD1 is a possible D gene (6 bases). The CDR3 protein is CAWSLQGPEAFF. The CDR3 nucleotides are TGTGCCTGGAGTCTACAGGGTCCTGAAGCTTTCTTT.